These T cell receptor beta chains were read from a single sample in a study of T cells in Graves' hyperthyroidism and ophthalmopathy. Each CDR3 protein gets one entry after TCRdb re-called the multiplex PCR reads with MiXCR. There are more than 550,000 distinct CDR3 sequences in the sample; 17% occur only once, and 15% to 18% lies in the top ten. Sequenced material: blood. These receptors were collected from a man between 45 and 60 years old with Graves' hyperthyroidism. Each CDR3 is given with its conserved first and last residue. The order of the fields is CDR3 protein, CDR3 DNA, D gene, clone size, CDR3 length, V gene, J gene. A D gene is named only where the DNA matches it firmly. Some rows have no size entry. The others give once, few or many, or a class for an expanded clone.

CSVWGNTEAFF	TGCAGCGTATGGGGGAACACTGAAGCTTTCTTT	-	few	11	TRBV20-1	TRBJ1-1
CASTGGVGGGMNTEAFF	TGTGCCAGCACCGGAGGGGTGGGGGGGGGAATGAACACTGAAGCTTTCTTT	-	-	17	TRBV6-2/TRBV6-3	TRBJ1-1
CSARPGNNYGYTF	TGCAGTGCTAGGCCGGGTAATAACTATGGCTACACCTTC	-	-	13	TRBV20-1	TRBJ1-2
CASSELEVPNSPLHF	TGTGCCAGCAGTGAGCTCGAAGTCCCTAATTCACCCCTCCACTTT	-	many	15	TRBV2	TRBJ1-6
CATSGTGLEQFF	TGTGCCACCAGTGGGACAGGTCTTGAGCAGTTCTTC	TRBD1	many	12	TRBV24-1	TRBJ2-1
CATSRGDSGSRQFF	TGTGCCACCAGCAGAGGGGATAGCGGGAGTCGGCAGTTCTTC	TRBD2	-	14	TRBV15	TRBJ2-1
CSARSSGLGSTDTQYF	TGCAGTGCTAGATCCTCCGGCCTAGGTAGCACAGATACGCAGTATTTT	-	-	16	TRBV20-1	TRBJ2-3
CASSPFAGAGELFF	TGTGCCAGCAGTCCTTTTGCCGGGGCCGGGGAGCTGTTTTTT	-	many	14	TRBV28	TRBJ2-2
CSARDARIEAFF	TGCAGTGCTAGAGATGCTAGGATTGAAGCTTTCTTT	-	many	12	TRBV20-1	TRBJ1-1
CAITAGGGTDTQYF	TGTGCCATCACCGCAGGAGGAGGCACAGATACGCAGTATTTT	-	-	14	TRBV10-3	TRBJ2-3
CASSLTGEAETQYF	TGTGCCAGCAGCTTAACTGGGGAGGCGGAGACCCAGTACTTC	-	-	14	TRBV7-3	TRBJ2-5
CATSEPGQGSEEQYF	TGTGCCACCAGTGAGCCTGGACAGGGGTCGGAAGAGCAGTACTTC	TRBD1	many	15	TRBV24-1	TRBJ2-7
CAWAMRVEQFF	TGTGCCTGGGCTATGCGCGTTGAGCAGTTCTTC	-	-	11	TRBV30	TRBJ2-1
CASRRSPGQSNQPQHF	TGTGCCAGCAGGAGATCCCCGGGACAGAGCAATCAGCCCCAGCATTTT	TRBD1	-	16	TRBV6-1	TRBJ1-5
CASSNPPSGAYNEQFF	TGTGCCAGCAGTAACCCGCCTAGCGGAGCCTACAATGAGCAGTTCTTC	TRBD2	many	16	TRBV6-2/TRBV6-3	TRBJ2-1
CASSPDGGAYNEQFF	TGTGCCAGCAGCCCCGATGGGGGGGCCTACAATGAGCAGTTCTTC	TRBD2	many	15	TRBV7-9	TRBJ2-1
CSAPPPSGRAGELFF	TGCAGTGCTCCCCCACCCAGCGGGAGGGCCGGGGAGCTGTTTTTT	TRBD2	many	15	TRBV20-1	TRBJ2-2
CSFAGARPGTDTQYF	TGCAGCTTCGCAGGAGCAAGACCAGGCACAGATACGCAGTATTTT	-	few	15	TRBV20-1	TRBJ2-3
CASSLTQPGTDTQYF	TGTGCCAGCAGTTTAACGCAGCCGGGCACAGATACGCAGTATTTT	-	many	15	TRBV28	TRBJ2-3
CAWSSRNTEAFF	TGTGCCTGGAGTTCGCGGAACACTGAAGCTTTCTTT	-	-	12	TRBV30	TRBJ1-1
CASSQDLATSMREQYF	TGTGCCAGCAGCCAAGATTTGGCGACTAGCATGCGCGAGCAGTACTTC	TRBD2	few	16	TRBV14	TRBJ2-7
CASSLMSSVNTGELFF	TGTGCCAGCAGCTTAATGTCTAGCGTGAACACCGGGGAGCTGTTTTTT	-	-	16	TRBV7-2	TRBJ2-2
CASSPRENTQYF	TGTGCCAGCAGCCCCAGGGAGAATACGCAGTATTTT	-	-	12	TRBV7-9	TRBJ2-3
CASSESDSHTQYF	TGCGCCAGCAGTGAGTCAGATTCTCATACGCAGTATTTT	-	-	13	TRBV10-1	TRBJ2-3
CASSNTQGARTGAFF	TGCGCCAGCAGCAATACGCAGGGGGCGAGAACTGGAGCTTTCTTT	TRBD1	once	15	TRBV5-1	TRBJ1-1
CAWSVTLNTGELFF	TGTGCCTGGAGTGTAACACTAAACACCGGGGAGCTGTTTTTT	-	many	14	TRBV30	TRBJ2-2
CASSDSGTGNEKLFF	TGTGCCAGCAGTGATTCGGGGACAGGGAATGAAAAACTGTTTTTT	TRBD1	-	15	TRBV2	TRBJ1-4